One TCR beta chain is described in this entry. This sample is part of a study of blood T cell repertoires in COVID-19. With 7 bases removed from V and 0 bases from J, the gap between germline ends came to 12 bases. This CDR3 region has 14 residues. Per germline, CDR1 MNHEY and CDR2 SMNVEV (reference sequence). Profiling relied on immunoSEQ multiplex PCR, and the TCRdb table lists in-frame clones only, not all of them. The data show 250,000 to 350,000 clones, approximately 84% seen once. What was sequenced was peripheral blood. The V and J genes are TRBV27 and TRBJ1-1; a possible D gene is TRBD1 (5 bases). The clonotype originates from a woman aged 25 to 39 who had recovered from COVID-19. The DNA of the CDR3 is TGTGCCAGCAAGGTTCAGGGCTTGAACACTGAAGCTTTCTTT. It encodes CASKVQGLNTEAFF.